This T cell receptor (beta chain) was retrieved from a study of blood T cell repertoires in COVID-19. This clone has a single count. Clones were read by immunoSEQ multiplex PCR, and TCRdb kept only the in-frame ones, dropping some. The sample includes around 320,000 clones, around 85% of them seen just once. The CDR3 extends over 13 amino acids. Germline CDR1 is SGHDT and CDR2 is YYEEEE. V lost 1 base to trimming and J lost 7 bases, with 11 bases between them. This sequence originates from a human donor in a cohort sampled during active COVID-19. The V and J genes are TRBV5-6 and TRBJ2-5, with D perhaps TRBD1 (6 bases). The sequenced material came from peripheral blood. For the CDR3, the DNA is TGTGCCAGCAGCTTGACAGGGTGGGGGACCCAGTACTTC. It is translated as CASSLTGWGTQYF.